The sequence of this TCR beta chain was determined in a study of response to subunit inactivated influenza vaccine. Study results and caveats: Each seasonal flu vaccination may recruit only limited new T cells, authors suggested.

Notes on this clonotype: Its antigen is not known.

From the RT-PCR reads, TCRdb called clonotypes with MiXCR, one entry per CDR3 protein. Among hundreds of thousands of distinct CDR3 sequences, about 14% were seen once, and the ten largest hold 6% to 9.5%. The CDR3 spans 16 residues. CDR1 SGHRS and CDR2 YFSETQ come from the germline V gene. V shed 3 bases, J shed 4 bases, and the junction held 8 bases outside the gene matches. The sequences come from PBMCs from blood, collected approximately 15 days before vaccination. The chain has TRBV5-1 and TRBJ2-7, with 12 bases matching TRBD2. This sequence originates from a man aged 45-60 years who received an inactivated influenza vaccine. This chain's CDR3 is CASSSRLAGAWYEQYF. The CDR3 coding sequence is TGCGCCAGCAGCTCCAGACTAGCGGGAGCATGGTACGAGCAGTACTTC.